Below are 9 T cell receptor beta chains sequenced from a single sample in a study of blood T cell repertoires in COVID-19. Sequencing was performed with immunoSEQ multiplex PCR; in TCRdb, only in-frame clones are kept and a portion is missing. The data show 75,000 to 100,000 clones, approximately 90% seen once. Sequenced material: peripheral blood. Receptors originate from a human donor in a cohort sampled during active COVID-19.

The DNA for the CDR3 is TGTGCCAGCAGCTCTCAGACAGTAACGGACTATGGCTACACCTTC. Translating gives CASSSQTVTDYGYTF. The chain combines TRBV7-8 with TRBJ1-2; TRBD1 is a possible D gene (5 bases). The germline CDR1 and CDR2 sequences are SGHVS and FQNEAQ. Trimming cost V 4 bases and J 3 bases, with 15 bases left between them. The CDR3 spans 15 residues.

This chain joins TRBV12-3 or TRBV12-4 and TRBJ1-1; the D is unclear. Between the trimmed V and J ends, which lost 6 bases and 6 bases, there was a span of 14 bases. There are 13 residues in the CDR3. The chain's CDR3 is CASRRLEYPEAFF. CDR3 DNA: TGTGCCAGCAGACGCCTTGAGTACCCTGAAGCTTTCTTT.

The V gene is TRBV9, the J gene TRBJ2-3, with TRBD2 matching over 7 bases. The CDR3 contains 16 residues. CDR1 is SGDLS and CDR2 is YYNGEE in the germline V gene. With V trimmed by 0 bases and J by 1 base, 5 bases remained unmatched. The CDR3 nucleotides are TGTGCCAGCAGCGTAGGGGCGGGAGTGGGCACAGATACGCAGTATTTT. Its translation is CASSVGAGVGTDTQYF.

The chain employs TRBV29-1 and TRBJ2-2; D may be TRBD2 (6 bases). In germline, CDR1 is SQVTM, CDR2 ANQGSEA. V gave up 4 bases and J gave up 3 bases, with 12 bases separating them. This CDR3 is 14 amino acids long. CDR3 region: CSVAGGTHTGELFF. The CDR3, as DNA: TGCAGCGTTGCGGGCGGGACCCACACCGGGGAGCTGTTTTTT.

The rearrangement joins TRBV21-1 to TRBJ1-1; the D call in the table, TRBD1, was not verified against the DNA. TRBV21-1 is described as a pseudogene. The CDR3 is made up of 14 amino acids. Written as DNA, the CDR3 is TGTGCCAGCAGCAGTGGGACAGGGAATACTGAAGCTTTCTTT. Translating gives CASSSGTGNTEAFF.

This chain links TRBV9 with TRBJ1-6, with D maybe TRBD1 (5 bases). Germline V gene data show CDR1 as SGDLS and CDR2 as YYNGEE. The CDR3 contains 18 residues. V dropped 1 base and J dropped 5 bases, with 19 bases sitting between them. CDR3 in amino acids: CASSVLDGGDFNNSPLHF. The CDR3 DNA sequence: TGTGCCAGCAGCGTATTAGACGGAGGGGACTTTAATAATTCACCCCTCCACTTT.

V gene TRBV5-1 combines with J gene TRBJ1-6, with D unresolved. CDR3 length: 15 residues. V was trimmed by 3 bases and J by 9 bases, leaving 16 bases between them. Germline values: CDR1 SGHRS, CDR2 YFSETQ. The CDR3 loop is CASSSDSFIGSPLHF. In DNA, the CDR3 is TGCGCCAGCAGCTCGGACTCTTTCATAGGTTCACCCCTCCACTTT. Supplemented by reference TRBV5-1 and TRBJ1-6, the full variable domain reads KAGVTQTPRYLIKTRGQQVTLSCSPISGHRSVSWYQQTPGQGLQFLFEYFSETQRNKGNFPGRFSGRQFSNSRSEMNVSTLELGDSALYLCASSSDSFIGSPLHFGNGTRLTVT.

This clone has a count of ten or more. The chain couples TRBV3-1 (or the pseudogene TRBV3-2) to TRBJ1-6, with D unresolved. This CDR3 spans 14 amino acids. Germline CDR1 reads LGHDT; CDR2 reads YNNKEL (reference sequence). V lost 5 bases and J 5 bases, leaving 10 bases between the germline ends. The CDR3 sequence: CASSFSGHNSPLHF. The CDR3 DNA sequence: TGTGCCAGCAGCTTCTCTGGGCATAATTCACCCCTCCACTTT.

The chain joins TRBV2 to TRBJ2-1, with D unclear. The V gene's germline CDR1 is SNHLY and CDR2 FYNNEI. Trimming removed 6 bases from V and 0 bases from J, with 12 bases in between. The CDR3 is 15 residues long. The CDR3 loop is CASRRPLSSYNEQFF. The CDR3 coding sequence is TGTGCCAGCAGGAGGCCTCTATCCTCCTACAATGAGCAGTTCTTC.